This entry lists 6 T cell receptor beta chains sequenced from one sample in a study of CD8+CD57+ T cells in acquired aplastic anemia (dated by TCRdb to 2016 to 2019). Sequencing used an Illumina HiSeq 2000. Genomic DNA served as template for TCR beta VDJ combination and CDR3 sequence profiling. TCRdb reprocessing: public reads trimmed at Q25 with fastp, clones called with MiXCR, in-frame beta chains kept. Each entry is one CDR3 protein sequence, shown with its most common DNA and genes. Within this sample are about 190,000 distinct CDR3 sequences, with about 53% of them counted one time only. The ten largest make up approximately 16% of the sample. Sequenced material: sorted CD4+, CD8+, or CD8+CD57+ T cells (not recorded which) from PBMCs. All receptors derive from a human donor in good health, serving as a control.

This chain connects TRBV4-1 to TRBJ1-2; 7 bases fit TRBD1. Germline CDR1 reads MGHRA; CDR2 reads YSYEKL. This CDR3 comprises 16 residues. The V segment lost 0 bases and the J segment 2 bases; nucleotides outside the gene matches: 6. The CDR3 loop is CASSQDLETGNYGYTF. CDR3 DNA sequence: TGCGCCAGCAGCCAAGATTTGGAGACAGGGAACTATGGCTACACCTTC.

The CDR3 coding sequence is TGTGCCAGCAGCCAGCCGGGACAGACCTATGGCTACACCTTC. Translation gives CASSQPGQTYGYTF. The chain is built from TRBV7-2 and TRBJ1-2, with 7 bases aligning to TRBD1. Germline trimming cut 5 bases from V and 4 bases from J; bases unmatched to any gene: 7. This CDR3 region has 14 residues. The germline V gene has CDR1 SGHTA and CDR2 FQGNSA. Supplemented by reference TRBV7-2 and TRBJ1-2, the full variable domain reads GAGVSQSPSNKVTEKGKDVELRCDPISGHTALYWYRQSLGQGLEFLIYFQGNSAPDKSGLPSDRFSAERTGGSVSTLTIQRTQQEDSAVYLCASSQPGQTYGYTFGSGTRLTVV.

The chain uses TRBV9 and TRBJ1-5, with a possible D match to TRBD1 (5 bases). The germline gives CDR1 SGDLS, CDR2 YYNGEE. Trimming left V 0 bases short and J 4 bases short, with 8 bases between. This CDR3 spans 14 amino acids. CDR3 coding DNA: TGTGCCAGCAGCGTAGACCAGGGAAATCAGCCCCAGCATTTT. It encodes CASSVDQGNQPQHF.

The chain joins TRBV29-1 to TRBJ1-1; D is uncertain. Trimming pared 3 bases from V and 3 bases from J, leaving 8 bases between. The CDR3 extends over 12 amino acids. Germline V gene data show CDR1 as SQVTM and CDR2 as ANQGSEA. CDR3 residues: CSVDISDTEAFF. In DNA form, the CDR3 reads TGCAGCGTTGATATTTCAGACACTGAAGCTTTCTTT.

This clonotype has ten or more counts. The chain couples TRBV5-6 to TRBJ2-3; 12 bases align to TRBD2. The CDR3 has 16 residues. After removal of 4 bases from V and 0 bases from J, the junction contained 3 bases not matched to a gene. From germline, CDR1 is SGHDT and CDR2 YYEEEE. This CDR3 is CASSRTSGVSTDTQYF. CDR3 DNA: TGTGCCAGCAGCCGGACTAGCGGGGTAAGCACAGATACGCAGTATTTT.

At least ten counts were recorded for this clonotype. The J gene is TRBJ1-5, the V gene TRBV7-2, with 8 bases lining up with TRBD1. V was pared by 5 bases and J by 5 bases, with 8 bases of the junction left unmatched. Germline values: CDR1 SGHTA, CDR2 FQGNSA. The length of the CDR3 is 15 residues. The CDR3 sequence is CASSIISGGYQPQHF. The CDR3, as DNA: TGTGCCAGCAGCATAATCTCAGGGGGCTATCAGCCCCAGCATTTT.